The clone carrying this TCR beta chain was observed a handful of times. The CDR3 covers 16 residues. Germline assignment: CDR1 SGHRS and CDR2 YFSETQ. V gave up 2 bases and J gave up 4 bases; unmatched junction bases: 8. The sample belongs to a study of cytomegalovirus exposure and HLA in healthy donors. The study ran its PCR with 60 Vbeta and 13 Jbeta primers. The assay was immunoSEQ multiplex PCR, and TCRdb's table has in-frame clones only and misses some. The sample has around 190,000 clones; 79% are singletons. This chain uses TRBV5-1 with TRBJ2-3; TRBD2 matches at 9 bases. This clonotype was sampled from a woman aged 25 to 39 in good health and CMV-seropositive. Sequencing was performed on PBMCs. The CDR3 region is CASSFFGGRASDTQYF. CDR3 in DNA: TGCGCCAGCAGCTTCTTCGGCGGGAGGGCCTCAGATACGCAGTATTTT.